The following is a T cell receptor beta chain sequence with its context. Its target is unknown. The data derive from a study of post-analysis software for immune sequencing data. Study-level findings and limits: TRBV segments more frequent in patients than in controls numbered roughly 5 and included TRBV5-6, TRBV5-1 and TRBV20-1.

Prepared libraries of TCR beta cDNA carried unique molecular identifiers. TCRdb re-derived calls from the PCR reads in MiXCR, one entry per CDR3 protein. The data hold roughly 800,000 distinct CDR3 sequences, with about 32% observed a single time. The germline V gene encodes CDR1 PRHDT and CDR2 FYEKMQ (reference sequence). This CDR3 has 14 amino acids. Trimming stripped 5 bases from V and 7 bases from J, with 15 bases between. The sample consisted of blood. This clonotype was sampled from a girl aged 10-17 years with multiple sclerosis. The chain has TRBV13 and TRBJ2-1, with D perhaps TRBD2 (5 bases). The CDR3, as DNA: TGTGCCAGCAGCCGGGGATCCACCCTGAATGAGCAGTTCTTC. Its protein is CASSRGSTLNEQFF.